Each of the 3 T cell receptor beta chains below was sequenced from the same sample in a study of monozygotic twins with inflammatory bowel disease. After re-calling the 5' RACE reads, TCRdb lists one entry per CDR3 protein, DNA absent. The specimen's table records approximately 380,000 distinct CDR3 sequences. Sequences were obtained from blood. The receptor source for this set is a human donor with ulcerative colitis or Crohn's disease, or a healthy co-twin of an affected twin (not recorded which).

The chain has TRBV7-9 and TRBJ2-5; TCRdb proposes TRBD1, but this gene call is untestable without DNA. CDR1 and CDR2 (germline): SEHNR, FQNEAQ (reference sequence). The CDR3 spans 16 residues. The CDR3: CASLEWGIDELETQYF.

The rearrangement links TRBV10-3 to TRBJ2-1; TCRdb's D call, TRBD1, is unchecked because there is no DNA. Per germline, CDR1 ENHRY and CDR2 SYGVKD. The CDR3 totals 17 residues. The CDR3 sequence is CAISDQGAVRPSNEQFF.

V is TRBV5-1 and J is TRBJ1-2; the TCRdb D gene call, TRBD1, has no DNA to confirm it. Germline loops: CDR1 SGHRS, CDR2 YFSETQ. This CDR3 spans 17 amino acids. The CDR3 reads CASSFPRTGGVMSSYTF.